The 14 T cell receptor beta chains below were found in one sample sequenced in a study of breast tumors, draining lymph nodes, adjacent tissues. Breast cancer patients provided tissue from their axillary draining lymph nodes. Each CDR3 protein gets one entry after TCRdb re-called the multiplex PCR reads with MiXCR. The sample consists of under 110,000 distinct CDR3 sequences, 30% of them appearing once. The specimen sequenced was axillary lymph node tissue. These receptors all stem from a female donor with breast cancer. Some clones in this sample may be carry-over from other donors' samples.

This clonotype was seen repeatedly, ten times or more. The chain couples TRBV19 to TRBJ2-1; D gene ambiguous. With 1 base removed from V and 4 bases from J, the gap between germline ends came to 5 bases. This CDR3 has 13 amino acids. Per germline, CDR1 LNHDA and CDR2 SQIVND (reference sequence). CDR3 sequence: CASSIGNYNEQFF. In nucleotides, the CDR3 is TGTGCCAGTAGTATAGGTAATTACAATGAGCAGTTCTTC.

About this clonotype: A much larger clone differs by one base, so this may be a read error. The CDR3 protein is CASSQVLQRPQHF. For the CDR3, the DNA is TGTGCCAGCAGTCAAGTATTACAGCGGCCCCAGCATTTT. The chain is built from TRBV6-1 and TRBJ1-5; D is unclear. The CDR3 has 13 amino acids. V was shortened by 5 bases and J by 9 bases, with 14 bases between the two germline ends. Germline V gene lookup returns CDR1 MNHNS and CDR2 SASEGT.

V is TRBV20-1 and J is TRBJ1-3, with no clear D. The CDR3 consists of 15 residues. CDR1 is DFQATT, CDR2 SNEGSKA, per germline (reference sequence). Trimming removed 0 bases from V and 4 bases from J, with 13 bases in between. The CDR3 DNA reads TGCAGTGCTAGAGACGCGGGCCCACCGGGAAACACCATATATTTT. This codes for CSARDAGPPGNTIYF.

The chain couples TRBV4-2 to TRBJ2-6; no reliable D call. V was shortened by 0 bases and J by 4 bases, with 7 bases between the two germline ends. Per the germline V gene, CDR1 is LGHNA and CDR2 is YNFKEQ. The CDR3 is 15 amino acids. Written as DNA, the CDR3 is TGTGCCAGCAGCCAAGATGGAGCGGGGGCCAACGTCCTGACTTTC. This gives the protein CASSQDGAGANVLTF.

This clonotype was detected many times. The V and J genes are TRBV6-5 and TRBJ1-3; D is undetermined. The CDR3 length is 14 residues. CDR1 is MNHEY and CDR2 is SVGAGI in the germline V gene. Trimming left V 8 bases short and J 0 bases short, with 11 bases between. This CDR3 reads CASARTLSGNTIYF. CDR3 nucleotide sequence: TGTGCCAGCGCACGCACTCTCTCTGGAAACACCATATATTTT.

This clonotype was counted ten times or more. The gene calls are TRBV3-1 and TRBJ2-3, with D possibly TRBD2 on 6 matching bases. Trimming pared 4 bases from V and 8 bases from J, leaving 16 bases between. From germline, CDR1 is LGHDT and CDR2 YNNKEL (reference sequence). The length of the CDR3 is 14 residues. This CDR3 is CASSPEGGQSTQYF. The CDR3 nucleotides are TGTGCCAGCAGCCCGGAAGGAGGGCAGAGTACGCAGTATTTT.

This clonotype has a count of ten or more. This chain uses TRBV7-9 with TRBJ2-1, with 7 bases matching TRBD1. Unmatched junction bases numbered 6, after V lost 4 bases and J lost 0 bases. The CDR3 extends over 16 amino acids. CDR1 SEHNR and CDR2 FQNEAQ come from the germline V gene (reference sequence). The CDR3 reads CASSSRQGSSYNEQFF. The CDR3 bases are TGTGCCAGCAGCTCCCGACAGGGCAGCTCCTACAATGAGCAGTTCTTC. Filled out from reference TRBV7-9 and TRBJ2-1, the complete variable domain reads DTGVSQNPRHKITKRGQNVTFRCDPISEHNRLYWYRQTLGQGPEFLTYFQNEAQLEKSRLLSDRFSAERPKGSFSTLEIQRTEQGDSAMYLCASSSRQGSSYNEQFFGPGTRLTVL.

This clonotype was recorded at least ten times. The J gene is TRBJ1-5, the V gene TRBV7-2, with 10 bases identical to TRBD1. The germline gives CDR1 SGHTA, CDR2 FQGNSA. The trim removed 2 bases at V and 4 bases at J, leaving 2 bases unmatched. This CDR3 has 15 amino acids. CDR3: CASSLRGQGNQPQHF. The CDR3 region has the DNA TGTGCCAGCAGCTTAAGGGGACAGGGGAATCAGCCCCAGCATTTT.

A word on this clonotype: No DNA is shown, since the ends of the CDR3 on it are uncertain; the CDR3 is the one TCRdb lists. The rearrangement links TRBV6-4 to TRBJ2-2; TRBD1 was called by the table and not checked on the DNA. The CDR3 is 20 residues long, ends included. Germline loops: CDR1 MRHNA, CDR2 SNTAGT. CDR3: CASSHVGGPQETQYFGELFF.

The table lists this clonotype with many counts. V usage is TRBV27 and J usage is TRBJ2-7; a weak D match, TRBD1 (5 bases). The CDR3 is 14 amino acids. In germline, CDR1 is MNHEY, CDR2 SMNVEV (reference sequence). Trimming stripped 3 bases from V and 0 bases from J, with 9 bases between. CDR3 protein: CASSFTGDSYEQYF. The CDR3 coding sequence is TGTGCCAGCAGTTTCACAGGCGACTCCTACGAGCAGTACTTC.

This clonotype was seen repeatedly, ten times or more. The V call is TRBV3-1, the J call TRBJ2-7; no firm D call. The CDR3 has 14 amino acids. Germline-derived CDR1 and CDR2 are LGHDT and YNNKEL (reference sequence). The germline V and J ends were trimmed by 4 bases and 0 bases, with 10 bases remaining between them. The CDR3 bases are TGTGCCAGCAGCCGGATGGGCAACTCCTACGAGCAGTACTTC. Translation: CASSRMGNSYEQYF.

The chain is built from TRBV7-9 and TRBJ2-1; D gene ambiguous. This CDR3 is 15 amino acids long. The V end was cut by 2 bases, the J end by 5 bases, with 13 bases between. Per germline, CDR1 SEHNR and CDR2 FQNEAQ (reference sequence). The CDR3 DNA reads as TGTGCCAGCAGCTTAAACCCCGACCCGAACAATGAGCAGTTCTTC. It codes for CASSLNPDPNNEQFF.

CDR3 coding DNA: TGCGCCAGCAGTGGAGGGGCTAGCGGGACGCAGTATTTT. The encoded protein is CASSGGASGTQYF. The chain joins TRBV10-1 to TRBJ2-3; TRBD2 aligns across 8 bases. The CDR3 spans 13 residues. After removal of 4 bases from V and 9 bases from J, the junction contained 6 bases not matched to a gene. Germline V CDR1 and CDR2: WNHNN, SYGVQD (reference sequence).

Ten or more counts support this clonotype. V is TRBV2 and J is TRBJ2-1; 8 bases agree with TRBD1. V gave up 3 bases and J gave up 4 bases; unmatched junction bases: 5. Per the germline V gene, CDR1 is SNHLY and CDR2 is FYNNEI. This CDR3 has 15 residues. The CDR3: CASSEDRVAYNEQFF. For the CDR3, the DNA is TGTGCCAGCAGTGAGGACAGGGTAGCTTACAATGAGCAGTTCTTC. Full variable domain (outside the CDR3, taken from reference TRBV2 and TRBJ2-1): EPEVTQTPSHQVTQMGQEVILRCVPISNHLYFYWYRQILGQKVEFLVSFYNNEISEKSEIFDDQFSVERPDGSNFTLKIRSTKLEDSAMYFCASSEDRVAYNEQFFGPGTRLTVL.